A selection of T cell receptor beta chains follows, all from one sample in a study of blood T cells in healthy people across ages. In TCRdb, the 5' RACE reads were re-called with MiXCR into one record per CDR3 protein. The sample holds around 320,000 distinct CDR3 sequences, 27% seen once. The material sequenced was blood. These receptors originate from a woman between 70 and 85 years old in good health. Both conserved end residues are part of each CDR3. A D gene is named only where the DNA matches it firmly. Clone size is not always given. Where it is, it says once, few, many or a class for expanded clones.

D | J | size | V | DNA | CDR3
- | TRBJ2-2 | few | TRBV2 | TGTGCCAGCAGGGGTGTGGTTTCCACCGGGGAGCTGTTTTTT | CASRGVVSTGELFF
TRBD2 | TRBJ2-5 | many | TRBV7-7 | TGTGCTAGCAGCTCAGCGGGAGTAGGAGAGACCCAGTACTTC | CASSSAGVGETQYF
- | TRBJ2-5 | few | TRBV7-6 | TGTGCCAGCTGCTCCCCGGGGCAGACCCAGTACTTC | CASCSPGQTQYF
- | TRBJ2-2 | - | TRBV2 | TGTGCCAGCAAACCGCAGGGTCTCACCGGGGAGCTGTTTTTT | CASKPQGLTGELFF
- | TRBJ2-2 | few | TRBV5-8 | TGTGCCAGCAGCTTTATACTGCAGGGTGGCGAGGAGCTGTTTTTT | CASSFILQGGEELFF
- | TRBJ1-1 | - | TRBV20-1 | TGCAGTGCTGCTCGGGGGGCAGGAAGCACTGAAGCTTTCTTT | CSAARGAGSTEAFF
- | TRBJ2-1 | many | TRBV28 | TGTGCCAGCACGGAGGGGGATGAGCAGTTCTTC | CASTEGDEQFF
TRBD2 | TRBJ2-3 | - | TRBV6-5 | TGTGCCAGCAGTTACCAACTGGGCGGGGGGCACACAGATACGCAGTATTTT | CASSYQLGGGHTDTQYF
TRBD1 | TRBJ1-6 | - | TRBV20-1 | TGCAGTGCTAGAGGGGACAGCTCCTATAATTCACCCCTCCACTTT | CSARGDSSYNSPLHF
- | TRBJ2-3 | few | TRBV7-9 | TGTGCCAGCAGCCCGCTCCTAGGTGTTGGCACAGATACGCAGTATTTT | CASSPLLGVGTDTQYF
- | TRBJ2-7 | few | TRBV20-1 | TGCAGTCCTGCGGTGGACCGCAATGTAGGGTGGGAGCAGTACTTC | CSPAVDRNVGWEQYF
TRBD1 | TRBJ1-2 | - | TRBV5-6 | TGTGCCAGCAGCCCTACTCGACAGGGAACCTATGGCTACACCTTC | CASSPTRQGTYGYTF
- | TRBJ2-1 | - | TRBV9 | TGTGCCAGCAGCGTAGGGCCCGGGAGTGAGCAGTTCTTC | CASSVGPGSEQFF
TRBD1 | TRBJ1-2 | - | TRBV29-1 | TGCAGCGTCCGGACAGGGGGGAACTATGGCTACACCTTC | CSVRTGGNYGYTF
- | TRBJ2-5 | - | TRBV12-5 | TGTGCTAGTGGTTTGGAGGAAGAGACCCAGTACTTC | CASGLEEETQYF
- | TRBJ2-1 | - | TRBV6-2/TRBV6-3 | TGTGCCACCAAGAACTCGGGGCTAGCCGGAGAGCAGTTCTTC | CATKNSGLAGEQFF
- | TRBJ2-2 | few | TRBV4-3 | TGCGCCAGCAGCCAGACGCATACTCAGGGGACGGCCGGGGAGCTGTTTTTT | CASSQTHTQGTAGELFF
- | TRBJ2-6 | few | TRBV28 | TGTGCCAGCAGTTTAGCCCACCTTGGGAGGGGGCAAGGACCTAATTCTGGGGCCAACGTCCTGACTTTC | CASSLAHLGRGQGPNSGANVLTF
TRBD1 | TRBJ1-1 | few | TRBV18 | TGTGCCAGCTCACCAATGACAGGGGGCGGCTACACTGAAGCTTTCTTT | CASSPMTGGGYTEAFF
- | TRBJ2-7 | - | TRBV4-1 | TGCGCCAGCAGCCAAGGGGTCTCAGGGTTACCCTACGAGCAGTACTTC | CASSQGVSGLPYEQYF
- | TRBJ1-5 | - | TRBV20-1 | TGCAGTGCCAGCCCAGCGCAGGGCGATCAGCCCCAGCATTTT | CSASPAQGDQPQHF
TRBD1 | TRBJ2-7 | - | TRBV6-4 | TGTGCCAGCAGTGCTACACAGGGGACCGAGCAGTACTTC | CASSATQGTEQYF
- | TRBJ2-2 | - | TRBV2 | TGTGGGTCAAGGAGGTCAGGGGACACCGGGGAGCTGTTTTTT | CGSRRSGDTGELFF
- | TRBJ1-1 | - | TRBV6-2/TRBV6-3 | TGTGCCAGCAGTAAGAGACAGATCTTGATCCCTGAAGCTTTCTTT | CASSKRQILIPEAFF
- | TRBJ1-1 | - | TRBV29-1 | TGCAGCGTAAATCCCCGGACGGTCCTCTGGAACACTGAAGCTTTCTTT | CSVNPRTVLWNTEAFF
TRBD1 | TRBJ1-1 | - | TRBV20-1 | TGCAGTGCTAATTTACAGGGGAGGACTGAAGCTTTCTTT | CSANLQGRTEAFF
TRBD1 | TRBJ2-1 | - | TRBV10-3 | TGTGCCATCAGTCAGGGGGATACGTCCTACAATGAGCAGTTCTTC | CAISQGDTSYNEQFF
- | TRBJ2-7 | many | TRBV28 | TGTGCCAGCAGTTTACCCGGGTACGGGGAGCAGTACTTC | CASSLPGYGEQYF
TRBD1 | TRBJ1-4 | few | TRBV6-5 | TGTGCCAGCAACGGGAAGGGGGCGAGTGAAAAACTGTTTTTT | CASNGKGASEKLFF
TRBD2 | TRBJ2-3 | - | TRBV18 | TGTGCCAGCTCAGCAAGCGGGACTGGGACAGATACGCAGTATTTT | CASSASGTGTDTQYF
TRBD2 | TRBJ2-3 | - | TRBV18 | TGTGCCAGCTCACCAAGTCTAGCGGGAGAGTTTACGCAGTATTTT | CASSPSLAGEFTQYF
- | TRBJ1-4 | few | TRBV14 | TGTGCCAGCAGCCAAGCGCGCACAACTAATGAAAAACTGTTTTTT | CASSQARTTNEKLFF
- | TRBJ2-1 | - | TRBV7-7 | TGTGCTAGCAGCCCCAACGAGAACAATGAGCAGTTCTTC | CASSPNENNEQFF
- | TRBJ2-2 | few | TRBV6-2/TRBV6-3 | TGTGCCAGCAATAAAGAGGGCACCGGGGAGCTGTTTTTT | CASNKEGTGELFF
- | TRBJ2-7 | - | TRBV11-3 | TGTGCCAGCAGCGCCCAATCCTACGAGCAGTACTTC | CASSAQSYEQYF
- | TRBJ2-5 | many | TRBV28 | TGTGCCAGCAGTTCTCCGGGCCTCGGTCACCGCTTCTTC | CASSSPGLGHRFF
- | TRBJ1-4 | many | TRBV29-1 | TGCAGCGTACAGTTTGCAACTAATGAAAAACTGTTTTTT | CSVQFATNEKLFF
- | TRBJ1-2 | - | TRBV28 | TGTGCCAGCAGTTTGTTCAGGGAGGGTGGCTACACCTTC | CASSLFREGGYTF
TRBD2 | TRBJ2-5 | - | TRBV7-3 | TGTGCCAGCAGCTTAACAGGGAATAGTGGACTAGCGGGAGAGACAGAGACCCAGTACTTC | CASSLTGNSGLAGETETQYF
- | TRBJ2-1 | few | TRBV27 | TGTGCCAGCAAAGGACTAACAGGTTCGAGAAGGTTGAGCTCCTACAATGAGCAGTTCTTC | CASKGLTGSRRLSSYNEQFF
- | TRBJ2-2 | - | TRBV20-1 | TGCAGTGCCCCGACTAGTGGGTACACCGGGGAGCTGTTTTTT | CSAPTSGYTGELFF
- | TRBJ2-3 | few | TRBV5-8 | TGTGCCAGCAGCTTCTCCCGGGGCACAGATACGCAGTATTTT | CASSFSRGTDTQYF
TRBD2 | TRBJ2-5 | - | TRBV24-1 | TGTGCCACCAGTGTCCCCTCTAGCGGGAAAGAGACCCAGTACTTC | CATSVPSSGKETQYF
TRBD2 | TRBJ2-7 | - | TRBV5-1 | TGCGCCAGTGGGAGCGGGGCGTTCTACGAGCAGTACTTC | CASGSGAFYEQYF
- | TRBJ1-2 | - | TRBV7-9 | TGTGCCAGCAGCTTAGCGGGTAGCAGGGTCTATGGCTACACCTTC | CASSLAGSRVYGYTF
- | TRBJ2-7 | once | TRBV7-2 | TGTGCCAGCAGCTTAAGACGGGAAAGCTCCTACGAGCAGTACTTC | CASSLRRESSYEQYF
TRBD1 | TRBJ2-7 | once | TRBV5-1 | TGCGCCAGCAGCATCACAGGGGGTACCAACGAGCAGTACTTC | CASSITGGTNEQYF
- | TRBJ2-1 | - | TRBV7-2 | TGTGCCAGCGGACACAGGGACCCCTCCTACAATGAGCAGTTCTTC | CASGHRDPSYNEQFF
TRBD1 | TRBJ1-3 | - | TRBV6-1 | TGTGCCAGCAGCAAAGACCGGACAGGGTCCCTCTCTGGAAACACCATATATTTT | CASSKDRTGSLSGNTIYF
- | TRBJ2-3 | - | TRBV7-7 | TGTGCTAGCAGCATCGGAAATCTCATCACAGATACGCAGTATTTT | CASSIGNLITDTQYF
- | TRBJ2-7 | - | TRBV25-1 | TGTGCCAGCAGTGAATCAGGGAGTTCGGCTTACGAGCAGTACTTC | CASSESGSSAYEQYF
- | TRBJ1-1 | few | TRBV12-3/TRBV12-4 | TGTGCCAGCAGTCGAAATTTAGTTGAAGCTTTCTTT | CASSRNLVEAFF
TRBD1 | TRBJ1-2 | few | TRBV12-3/TRBV12-4 | TGTGCCAGCAGTTTTACAGGGGGCGGATATGGCTACACCTTC | CASSFTGGGYGYTF
- | TRBJ2-2 | few | TRBV13 | TGTGCCAGCAGCTTTGGTCTCAGGGGGGAGCTGTTTTTT | CASSFGLRGELFF